This is a list of T cell receptor beta chains from one sample in a study of blood T cell repertoires in COVID-19. Sequencing was performed with immunoSEQ multiplex PCR; in TCRdb, only in-frame clones are kept and a portion is missing. The sample lists 60,000 to 65,000 clones; around four fifths were seen once. The sample consisted of peripheral blood. Receptors were obtained from a man in his fifties or sixties with COVID-19, enrolled during active disease. Each CDR3 is given with its conserved first and last residue. D genes are given only for firm matches. Size is stated for part of the rows, as once, few or many counts, or as a class when the clone is expanded.

>-|TRBV21-1|-|TRBJ1-4
CASGAGDYEKLFF
TGTGCCAGCGGGGCAGGGGATTATGAAAAACTGTTTTTT
>-|TRBV9|-|TRBJ1-3
CASSRGSPGNTIYF
TGTGCCAGCAGTCGGGGTTCACCTGGAAACACCATATATTTT
>-|TRBV5-5|-|TRBJ2-7
CASSFSREIYEQYF
TGTGCCAGCAGCTTCTCCCGGGAGATCTACGAGCAGTACTTC
>TRBD1|TRBV5-4|-|TRBJ1-2
CASSPGDRRGGYTF
TGTGCCAGCAGCCCTGGGGACAGGAGAGGCGGCTACACCTTC
>TRBD2|TRBV27|-|TRBJ2-1
CASSPGGLAGPQQFF
TGTGCCAGCAGTCCGGGCGGACTAGCGGGGCCCCAGCAGTTCTTC
>TRBD2|TRBV27|-|TRBJ2-1
CASSLLAAFNNEQFF
TGTGCCAGCAGTTTACTAGCGGCTTTCAACAATGAGCAGTTCTTC
>-|TRBV9|-|TRBJ2-3
CASGSGDFRDTQYF
TGTGCCAGCGGATCGGGGGACTTCCGAGATACGCAGTATTTT
>-|TRBV6-5|-|TRBJ1-3
CASFPGAGRNTIYF
TGTGCCAGCTTTCCAGGGGCAGGTCGCAACACCATATATTTT
>-|TRBV20-1|-|TRBJ1-2
CSARRQAGYTF
TGCAGTGCTAGACGTCAGGCGGGCTACACCTTC
>TRBD1|TRBV6-5|-|TRBJ1-1
CASSRSGTVTEAFF
TGTGCCAGCAGTCGTTCCGGGACAGTCACTGAAGCTTTCTTT
>-|TRBV19|-|TRBJ1-1
CASSIDTQGNTEAFF
TGTGCCAGTAGTATAGATACCCAGGGTAACACTGAAGCTTTCTTT
>-|TRBV23-1|-|TRBJ2-6
CATDRAGANVLTF
TGCGCCACCGACCGGGCTGGGGCCAACGTCCTGACTTTC
>TRBD2|TRBV9|-|TRBJ2-5
CASSVAPSGGFQETQYF
TGTGCCAGCAGCGTAGCCCCCTCCGGGGGGTTCCAAGAGACCCAGTACTTC
>TRBD2|TRBV7-7|-|TRBJ2-5
CASSRGLAGRETQYF
TGTGCCAGCAGTCGGGGACTAGCGGGAAGGGAGACCCAGTACTTC
>-|TRBV6-5|-|TRBJ1-5
CASSQGINQPQHF
TGTGCCAGCAGCCAGGGTATTAATCAGCCCCAGCATTTT
>-|TRBV5-6|-|TRBJ2-1
CASSLTGYDEQFF
TGTGCCAGCAGCTTGACAGGGTACGATGAGCAGTTCTTC
>-|TRBV28|few|TRBJ2-1
CASTTGLNYNEQFF
TGTGCCAGCACCACGGGACTCAACTACAATGAGCAGTTCTTC
>-|TRBV11-2|-|TRBJ2-3
CASSLVRVADTQYF
TGTGCCAGCAGCTTAGTGAGAGTCGCAGATACGCAGTATTTT
>TRBD2|TRBV7-3|-|TRBJ2-5
CASSPTSGWQETQYF
TGTGCCAGCAGCCCGACTAGCGGCTGGCAAGAGACCCAGTACTTC
>-|TRBV7-3|-|TRBJ2-3
CASSPGGGRTDTQYF
TGTGCCAGCAGCCCTGGAGGAGGGAGAACAGATACGCAGTATTTT
>TRBD2|TRBV5-1|-|TRBJ2-5
CASTLSGGGYQETQYF
TGCGCCAGCACCCTGTCGGGGGGGGGCTACCAAGAGACCCAGTACTTC
>TRBD2|TRBV7-2|-|TRBJ2-5
CASSSRTSGRETQYF
TGTGCCAGCAGCTCGCGGACTAGCGGACGAGAGACCCAGTACTTC
>-|TRBV21-1|-|TRBJ2-3
CASSKDGTIRPTDTQYF
TGTGCCAGCAGCAAAGACGGGACTATCCGTCCCACAGATACGCAGTATTTT
>TRBD2|TRBV3-1/TRBV3-2|few|TRBJ2-7
CASSQGYSGSNYEQYF
TGTGCCAGCAGCCAAGGCTATAGCGGGAGCAACTACGAGCAGTACTTC
>-|TRBV6-5|-|TRBJ2-5
CASRAPGGRETQYF
TGTGCCAGCAGAGCCCCCGGGGGGCGAGAGACCCAGTACTTC
>-|TRBV7-9|-|TRBJ1-4
CASSLGTANEKLFF
TGTGCCAGCAGCTTAGGTACAGCAAATGAAAAACTGTTTTTT
>-|TRBV6-6|-|TRBJ2-7
CASRVTLGPYEQYF
TGTGCCAGCAGAGTTACCTTGGGGCCCTACGAGCAGTACTTC
>TRBD1|TRBV28|few|TRBJ1-6
CASRQGSNSPLHF
TGTGCCAGCCGACAGGGTAGTAATTCACCCCTCCACTTT
>TRBD2|TRBV27|many|TRBJ2-7
CASSFTSGPYEQYF
TGTGCCAGCAGTTTCACTAGCGGTCCCTACGAGCAGTACTTC
>TRBD1|TRBV3-1/TRBV3-2|-|TRBJ2-4
CASSRDRVNIQYF
TGTGCCAGCAGCCGAGACAGGGTGAACATTCAGTACTTC
>-|TRBV11-3|-|TRBJ1-1
CASRSGPGSDTEAFF
TGTGCCAGCAGATCGGGTCCGGGGTCGGACACTGAAGCTTTCTTT
>TRBD1|TRBV2|-|TRBJ2-3
CASKGTGVVDTQYF
TGTGCCAGCAAAGGGACAGGGGTGGTAGATACGCAGTATTTT
>-|TRBV5-1|-|TRBJ2-5
CASSLVPSSGLETQYF
TGCGCCAGCAGCTTGGTACCATCCTCGGGGTTAGAGACCCAGTACTTC
>-|TRBV10-3|few|TRBJ1-2
CAISTATGYYGYTF
TGTGCCATCAGTACCGCGACAGGATACTATGGCTACACCTTC
>-|TRBV12-3/TRBV12-4|-|TRBJ2-5
CASSWAGQETQYF
TGTGCCAGCAGTTGGGCAGGGCAAGAGACCCAGTACTTC
>-|TRBV28|-|TRBJ1-2
CASSFFGGAGGYTF
TGTGCCAGCAGTTTTTTCGGCGGAGCTGGGGGCTACACCTTC
>TRBD1|TRBV5-1|once|TRBJ2-3
CASSLVSGTGDADTQYF
TGCGCCAGCAGTTTGGTTTCCGGGACAGGGGATGCAGATACGCAGTATTTT
>-|TRBV10-2|-|TRBJ2-7
CASSFQGRTYEQYF
TGCGCCAGCAGTTTCCAGGGGAGAACCTACGAGCAGTACTTC
>TRBD1|TRBV6-5|many|TRBJ1-2
CASRPGQHFYGYTF
TGTGCCAGCAGGCCGGGACAGCACTTCTATGGCTACACCTTC
>-|TRBV6-5|-|TRBJ1-4
CASSFRPFNEKLFF
TGTGCCAGCAGTTTCAGGCCGTTTAATGAAAAACTGTTTTTT
>-|TRBV30|-|TRBJ2-7
CAWSVRGGAYEQYF
TGTGCCTGGAGTGTACGAGGGGGGGCCTACGAGCAGTACTTC
>TRBD1|TRBV9|-|TRBJ2-5
CASSLNTGVGETQYF
TGTGCCAGCAGCTTAAACACAGGGGTGGGAGAGACCCAGTACTTC
>-|TRBV11-3|-|TRBJ2-2
CASSFTSTGELFF
TGTGCCAGCAGCTTCACATCGACCGGGGAGCTGTTTTTT
>-|TRBV19|-|TRBJ1-2
CASSPSMTWPYGYTF
TGTGCCAGTAGTCCATCCATGACTTGGCCCTATGGCTACACCTTC
>TRBD2|TRBV5-1|few|TRBJ2-5
CASSFGLADFRGETQYF
TGCGCCAGCAGCTTCGGACTAGCGGACTTCAGAGGAGAGACCCAGTACTTC
>-|TRBV6-6|once|TRBJ1-2
CASSLGTTHGYTF
TGTGCCAGCAGCCTCGGGACAACCCATGGCTACACCTTC
>TRBD2|TRBV6-2/TRBV6-3|-|TRBJ2-1
CASSDRLAGQQFF
TGTGCCAGCAGTGACCGACTAGCGGGGCAGCAGTTCTTC
>-|TRBV11-3|-|TRBJ2-1
CASSLVGSHEQFF
TGTGCCAGCAGCTTAGTGGGGAGCCATGAGCAGTTCTTC
>TRBD2|TRBV2|-|TRBJ2-7
CASRAGGSSYEQYF
TGTGCCAGCCGTGCGGGGGGGAGCTCCTACGAGCAGTACTTC
>-|TRBV5-5|few|TRBJ2-7
CASSLEAAEGEQYF
TGTGCCAGCAGCTTGGAGGCAGCGGAGGGCGAGCAGTACTTC
>TRBD2|TRBV24-1|once|TRBJ2-1
CATRGAGGDEQFF
TGTGCCACCCGGGGAGCGGGAGGGGATGAGCAGTTCTTC
>-|TRBV18|-|TRBJ2-5
CASSPEYQETQYF
TGTGCCAGCTCACCAGAGTACCAAGAGACCCAGTACTTC